These 16 T cell receptor beta chains share one sample of origin, sequenced in a study of cytomegalovirus exposure and HLA in healthy donors. Researchers ran the PCR with 60 Vbeta and 13 Jbeta primers. Assay used: immunoSEQ multiplex PCR; TCRdb lists only in-frame clones, some missing. Here the sample spans around 200,000 clones, over 70% being singletons. The sample consisted of PBMCs. The receptors stem from a woman aged 60 to 75 in good health and CMV-seropositive.

This rearrangement joins TRBV4-1 to TRBJ2-7; TRBD2 aligns across 8 bases. The CDR3 is 15 residues long. CDR1 MGHRA and CDR2 YSYEKL come from the germline V gene. V trimming: 4 bases; J trimming: 9 bases; junction bases outside the gene matches: 14. This CDR3 reads CASSPDGDGRAWQYF. CDR3 sequence (DNA): TGCGCCAGCAGCCCGGATGGGGACGGGAGGGCCTGGCAGTACTTC.

The chain uses TRBV7-9 and TRBJ2-7; perhaps TRBD2 as D (7 bases). V was cut by 5 bases and J by 2 bases, with 16 bases left in between. CDR1 and CDR2 from the germline V gene are SEHNR and FQNEAQ (reference sequence). The length of the CDR3 is 15 residues. Written as DNA, the CDR3 is TGTGCCAGCAGCGATAATAAGGGGGGGGCCTACGAGCAGTACTTC. It encodes CASSDNKGGAYEQYF.

Worth noting for this clone: This sample includes further DNA sequences coding for the same CDR3. The rearrangement uses TRBV5-6 and TRBJ2-5; 7 nucleotides agree with TRBD2. J lost 5 bases, V lost 0 bases, and 4 bases had no gene match. The CDR3 consists of 14 residues. Germline V gene lookup returns CDR1 SGHDT and CDR2 YYEEEE. The CDR3 bases are TGTGCCAGCAGCTTGGTCGGGGAGGGGGAGACCCAGTACTTC. Its protein product is CASSLVGEGETQYF. Together with reference TRBV5-6 and TRBJ2-5, the CDR3 gives the full variable domain: DAGVTQSPTHLIKTRGQQVTLRCSPKSGHDTVSWYQQALGQGPQFIFQYYEEEERQRGNFPDRFSGHQFPNYSSELNVNALLLGDSALYLCASSLVGEGETQYFGPGTRLLVL.

This clone was recorded once. The chain combines TRBV28 with TRBJ2-7, with 7 bases matching TRBD2. J was trimmed by 7 bases and V by 5 bases; bases with no gene match: 11. Per the germline V gene, CDR1 is MDHEN and CDR2 is SYDVKM. The CDR3 length is 14 residues. The CDR3 DNA reads TGTGCCAGCAGTCCTCCGAGGGACTATGGGGAGCAGTACTTC. The encoded protein is CASSPPRDYGEQYF.

This rearrangement joins TRBV7-2 to TRBJ2-4; possible D gene TRBD1, 5 bases. Germline V lookup: CDR1 SGHTA, CDR2 FQGNSA. The CDR3 has 13 residues. V shed 5 bases and J shed 9 bases, with 14 bases lying between them. DNA for the CDR3: TGTGCCAGCAGCGCCCCAGGGCAGGGCATTCAGTACTTC. Protein sequence: CASSAPGQGIQYF.

This chain's CDR3 is CASSSRTSGGSYNEQFF. For the CDR3, the DNA is TGTGCCAGCAGCTCCAGGACTAGCGGTGGCTCCTACAATGAGCAGTTCTTC. J is TRBJ2-1 and V is TRBV5-4; TRBD2 agrees at 10 bases. The CDR3 consists of 17 residues. The J segment lost 0 bases and the V segment lost 3 bases, leaving 6 bases of the junction unmatched. The germline V gene encodes CDR1 SGHNT and CDR2 YYREEE (reference sequence).

As for this clone: Other DNA variants within this sample encode the same CDR3. The chain employs TRBV6-6 and TRBJ1-1, with 7 bases aligning to TRBD1. Looked up from germline, CDR1 is MNHNY and CDR2 is SVGAGI (reference sequence). The ends lost 2 bases at V and 4 bases at J; junction bases unmatched: 4. The CDR3 consists of 14 residues. CDR3 DNA: TGTGCCAGCAGTTACGACAGGGTGGGCACTGAAGCTTTCTTT. This encodes CASSYDRVGTEAFF.

This sequence joins TRBV5-1 and TRBJ1-6; a possible D gene is TRBD1 (6 bases). V shed 7 bases and J shed 6 bases, with 14 bases lying between them. Germline V gives CDR1 SGHRS, CDR2 YFSETQ. The CDR3 loop spans 14 amino acids. DNA for the CDR3: TGCGCCAGCGAAACAGGGTCGGGTAATTCACCCCTCCACTTT. Translated, it gives CASETGSGNSPLHF.

The J gene is TRBJ1-1, the V gene TRBV30, with D maybe TRBD1 (5 bases). CDR1 and CDR2 (germline): GTSNPN, SVGIG (reference sequence). This CDR3 comprises 12 residues. The V end was cut by 0 bases, the J end by 7 bases, with 9 bases between. This chain's CDR3 is CAWSVMGREAFF. CDR3 bases: TGTGCCTGGAGTGTAATGGGGCGTGAAGCTTTCTTT.

The V call is TRBV5-1, the J call TRBJ2-1; 7 bases are a match to TRBD2. Germline trimming cut 0 bases from V and 5 bases from J; bases unmatched to any gene: 5. CDR3 length: 15 amino acids. CDR1 and CDR2 (germline): SGHRS, YFSETQ. CDR3 in amino acids: CASSLGGTTDNEQFF. The CDR3 nucleotides are TGCGCCAGCAGCTTGGGTGGGACTACTGACAATGAGCAGTTCTTC.

This chain uses TRBV5-4 with TRBJ2-1; no definite D call. Germline-derived CDR1 and CDR2 are SGHNT and YYREEE (reference sequence). The length of the CDR3 is 14 residues. The V end was cut by 0 bases, the J end by 3 bases, with 7 bases between. The CDR3 DNA sequence: TGTGCCAGCAGCTTGGGGTCGGGCTACAATGAGCAGTTCTTC. This sequence encodes CASSLGSGYNEQFF.

The V and J genes are TRBV9 and TRBJ1-6, with 9 positions matching TRBD1. V was clipped by 2 bases and J by 7 bases; unmatched bases: 1. The germline CDR1 and CDR2 sequences are SGDLS and YYNGEE. This CDR3 is 14 amino acids long. CDR3 sequence reads: CASSVGTGNSPLHF. Here the CDR3 DNA reads TGTGCCAGCAGCGTTGGGACAGGGAATTCACCCCTCCACTTT.

The CDR3 DNA follows: TGTGCCAGCAGTTCACGGACAGCGGTGACGGAGACCCAGTACTTC. Residues: CASSSRTAVTETQYF. The chain joins TRBV28 to TRBJ2-5, with D possibly TRBD1 on 6 matching bases. The CDR3 covers 15 residues. Germline lookup yields CDR1 MDHEN and CDR2 SYDVKM. The V and J ends lost 4 bases and 5 bases respectively, with 17 bases between them. The full variable domain, with the rest looked up from reference TRBV28 and TRBJ2-5, is DVKVTQSSRYLVKRTGEKVFLECVQDMDHENMFWYRQDPGLGLRLIYFSYDVKMKEKGDIPEGYSVSREKKERFSLILESASTNQTSMYLCASSSRTAVTETQYFGPGTRLLVL.

Of note for this clone: A read error may produce the germline difference seen at one junction end. This chain joins TRBV5-1 and TRBJ2-6, with 8 positions matching TRBD1. The CDR3 runs 17 residues. CDR1 is SGHRS, CDR2 YFSETQ, per germline. CDR3 in amino acids: CASSPGQGNSGANGLTF. The CDR3 nucleotides read TGCGCCAGCAGCCCCGGACAGGGTAACTCTGGGGCCAACGGCCTGACTTTC.

This clone came up a few times. The chain is built from TRBV5-5 and TRBJ2-2; TRBD2 matches at 8 bases. After removal of 0 bases from V and 5 bases from J, the junction contained 0 bases not matched to a gene. The CDR3 is made up of 14 amino acids. CDR1 SGHKS and CDR2 YYEKEE come from the germline V gene (reference sequence). CDR3 coding DNA: TGTGCCAGCAGCTTGGTAGCGGGGACCGGGGAGCTGTTTTTT. This sequence encodes CASSLVAGTGELFF.

The chain couples TRBV18 to TRBJ2-7; D may be TRBD1 (5 bases). The V end lost 2 bases, the J end lost 11 bases, and 22 bases lay between the germline ends. CDR1 KGHSH and CDR2 LQKENI come from the germline V gene. This CDR3 spans 15 amino acids. As DNA, the CDR3 is TGTGCCAGCTCACCAAGGCAGGGTGAATCTTCGGCGGAGTACTTC. This codes for CASSPRQGESSAEYF. Filled out from reference TRBV18 and TRBJ2-7, the complete variable domain reads NAGVMQNPRHLVRRRGQEARLRCSPMKGHSHVYWYRQLPEEGLKFMVYLQKENIIDESGMPKERFSAEFPKEGPSILRIQQVVRGDSAAYFCASSPRQGESSAEYFGPGTRLTVT.